This is a list of T cell receptor beta chains from one sample in a study of radiotherapy plus CTLA-4 blockade in lung cancer. Produced via immunoSEQ multiplex PCR; TCRdb's table is partial and in-frame only. The sample has 90,000 to 95,000 clones; 83% are singletons. The sequencing here drew on peripheral blood, taken from a patient treated with radiotherapy plus ipilimumab. The receptors shown here come from a human donor with non-small cell lung cancer who had stable disease on radiotherapy plus ipilimumab. Both conserved end residues are part of each CDR3. A D gene is named only where the DNA matches it firmly. Clone size is given for some rows only: seen once, a few or many times, or a class if the clone is expanded.

j_call: TRBJ1-2; clone_size: .; d_call: .; v_call: TRBV19; cdr3_aa: CASSIVHGGNDYTF; cdr3_nt: TGTGCCAGTAGTATAGTCCACGGAGGAAATGACTACACCTTC
j_call: TRBJ2-5; clone_size: .; d_call: TRBD2; v_call: TRBV6-6; cdr3_aa: CASRPGTSGRGETQYF; cdr3_nt: TGTGCCAGCAGACCCGGGACTAGCGGGAGGGGAGAGACCCAGTACTTC
j_call: TRBJ2-3; clone_size: once; d_call: TRBD2; v_call: TRBV5-1; cdr3_aa: CASSRLAGDTDTQYF; cdr3_nt: TGCGCCAGCAGCCGACTAGCGGGAGATACAGATACGCAGTATTTT
j_call: TRBJ1-4; clone_size: few; d_call: .; v_call: TRBV9; cdr3_aa: CASSGGRDEKLFF; cdr3_nt: TGTGCCAGCAGCGGGGGGAGGGATGAAAAACTGTTTTTT
j_call: TRBJ2-7; clone_size: once; d_call: .; v_call: TRBV6-5; cdr3_aa: CASSFIAAPSYEQYF; cdr3_nt: TGTGCCAGCAGTTTCATAGCGGCCCCCTCCTACGAGCAGTACTTC
j_call: TRBJ2-2; clone_size: .; d_call: .; v_call: TRBV5-1; cdr3_aa: CASSLEAGTGELFF; cdr3_nt: TGCGCCAGCAGCTTAGAGGCGGGCACCGGGGAGCTGTTTTTT
j_call: TRBJ2-7; clone_size: .; d_call: .; v_call: TRBV7-9; cdr3_aa: CASSLGQVSYEQYF; cdr3_nt: TGTGCCAGCAGCCTGGGGCAGGTGTCCTACGAGCAGTACTTC
j_call: TRBJ1-2; clone_size: .; d_call: .; v_call: TRBV6-7; cdr3_aa: CASSYISYGYTF; cdr3_nt: TGTGCCAGCAGTTACATTTCTTATGGCTACACCTTC
j_call: TRBJ1-1; clone_size: .; d_call: .; v_call: TRBV25-1; cdr3_aa: CASSGRAIGWGSPTEAFF; cdr3_nt: TGTGCCAGCAGTGGCCGGGCCATCGGGTGGGGTAGTCCCACTGAAGCTTTCTTT
j_call: TRBJ1-1; clone_size: .; d_call: TRBD1; v_call: TRBV5-1; cdr3_aa: CASSLAGGQKNTEAFF; cdr3_nt: TGCGCCAGCAGCTTGGCCGGGGGACAGAAGAACACTGAAGCCTTCTTT
j_call: TRBJ2-7; clone_size: .; d_call: .; v_call: TRBV6-5; cdr3_aa: CASRLGTSTTYEQYF; cdr3_nt: TGTGCCAGCAGATTGGGGACTTCGACTACTTACGAGCAGTACTTC
j_call: TRBJ2-7; clone_size: .; d_call: .; v_call: TRBV5-6; cdr3_aa: CASSSGTPYEQYF; cdr3_nt: TGTGCCAGCAGCTCCGGGACACCCTACGAGCAGTACTTC
j_call: TRBJ1-2; clone_size: .; d_call: TRBD1; v_call: TRBV9; cdr3_aa: CASSVVDRYTF; cdr3_nt: TGTGCCAGCAGCGTAGTGGACAGGTACACCTTC
j_call: TRBJ2-7; clone_size: .; d_call: .; v_call: TRBV6-6; cdr3_aa: CASSSPTLGSYEQYF; cdr3_nt: TGTGCCAGCAGTTCCCCTACCCTAGGCTCCTACGAGCAGTACTTC
j_call: TRBJ2-3; clone_size: .; d_call: TRBD2; v_call: TRBV9; cdr3_aa: CASSVTIAGGGYTQYF; cdr3_nt: TGTGCCAGCAGCGTAACGATAGCGGGGGGCGGTTATACGCAGTATTTT
j_call: TRBJ1-1; clone_size: .; d_call: .; v_call: TRBV5-1; cdr3_aa: CASSLMGGSEAFF; cdr3_nt: TGCGCCAGCAGCTTGATGGGGGGCTCGGAAGCTTTCTTT
j_call: TRBJ2-6; clone_size: .; d_call: .; v_call: TRBV18; cdr3_aa: CASSPLDGDKANVLTF; cdr3_nt: TGTGCCAGCTCACCATTAGACGGAGACAAGGCCAACGTCCTGACTTTC
j_call: TRBJ1-6; clone_size: .; d_call: .; v_call: TRBV6-5; cdr3_aa: CASSVRPNNSPLHF; cdr3_nt: TGTGCCAGCAGTGTCCGACCAAATAATTCACCCCTCCACTTT
j_call: TRBJ1-4; clone_size: .; d_call: .; v_call: TRBV6-5; cdr3_aa: CASSLNREKLFF; cdr3_nt: TGTGCCAGCAGCTTAAATAGGGAAAAACTGTTTTTT
j_call: TRBJ1-3; clone_size: .; d_call: TRBD1; v_call: TRBV5-8; cdr3_aa: CASSGTGTAGNTIYF; cdr3_nt: TGTGCCAGCAGCGGAACCGGGACAGCCGGAAACACCATATATTTT
j_call: TRBJ1-6; clone_size: .; d_call: .; v_call: TRBV9; cdr3_aa: CASSAPRRDGQSPLHF; cdr3_nt: TGTGCCAGCAGCGCACCTAGACGGGACGGCCAGTCACCCCTCCACTTT
j_call: TRBJ2-1; clone_size: .; d_call: TRBD1; v_call: TRBV27; cdr3_aa: CASSGPRGQTPSYNEQFF; cdr3_nt: TGTGCCAGCAGTGGCCCAAGGGGGCAGACGCCTTCCTACAATGAGCAGTTCTTC
j_call: TRBJ2-5; clone_size: .; d_call: .; v_call: TRBV5-5; cdr3_aa: CASSRGGQETQYF; cdr3_nt: TGTGCCAGCAGCAGGGGGGGGCAAGAGACCCAGTACTTC
j_call: TRBJ1-4; clone_size: .; d_call: TRBD1; v_call: TRBV4-1; cdr3_aa: CASSQLGTGLATNEKLFF; cdr3_nt: TGCGCCAGCAGCCAATTAGGGACAGGGCTTGCAACTAATGAAAAACTGTTTTTT
j_call: TRBJ1-1; clone_size: .; d_call: .; v_call: TRBV5-4; cdr3_aa: CASSPRGGALNTEAFF; cdr3_nt: TGTGCCAGCAGCCCCCGAGGAGGGGCTTTGAACACTGAAGCTTTCTTT
j_call: TRBJ1-4; clone_size: .; d_call: .; v_call: TRBV6-6; cdr3_aa: CASSLQRTNEKLFF; cdr3_nt: TGTGCCAGCAGTCTACAGAGAACTAATGAAAAACTGTTTTTT
j_call: TRBJ1-2; clone_size: .; d_call: .; v_call: TRBV15; cdr3_aa: CATSREGSGSYGYTF; cdr3_nt: TGTGCCACCAGCAGGGAGGGTTCTGGTAGCTATGGCTACACCTTC
j_call: TRBJ1-5; clone_size: few; d_call: .; v_call: TRBV7-2; cdr3_aa: CASSLRSNQPQHF; cdr3_nt: TGTGCCAGCAGCTTACGTAGCAATCAGCCCCAGCATTTT
j_call: TRBJ2-2; clone_size: once; d_call: .; v_call: TRBV6-6; cdr3_aa: CASSYPQANTGELFF; cdr3_nt: TGTGCCAGCAGTTACCCCCAGGCGAACACCGGGGAGCTGTTTTTT
j_call: TRBJ1-6; clone_size: .; d_call: .; v_call: TRBV18; cdr3_aa: CASSPTDSSNSPLHF; cdr3_nt: TGTGCCAGCTCACCTACGGACAGCTCTAATTCACCCCTCCACTTT
j_call: TRBJ2-1; clone_size: .; d_call: TRBD2; v_call: TRBV19; cdr3_aa: CASTPFPLAGLSSYNEQFF; cdr3_nt: TGTGCCAGTACTCCATTCCCCTTAGCGGGCCTGAGCTCCTACAATGAGCAGTTCTTC
j_call: TRBJ2-7; clone_size: .; d_call: .; v_call: TRBV25-1; cdr3_aa: CASKNDRESSYEQYF; cdr3_nt: TGTGCCAGCAAAAACGACAGAGAAAGCTCCTACGAGCAGTACTTC
j_call: TRBJ2-7; clone_size: .; d_call: .; v_call: TRBV14; cdr3_aa: CASSQDFWSDEQYF; cdr3_nt: TGTGCCAGCAGCCAAGATTTTTGGTCCGACGAGCAGTACTTC
j_call: TRBJ2-4; clone_size: many; d_call: TRBD1; v_call: TRBV18; cdr3_aa: CASSLATPGQGANIQYF; cdr3_nt: TGTGCCAGCTCACTAGCTACTCCGGGACAGGGGGCAAACATTCAGTACTTC
j_call: TRBJ1-2; clone_size: .; d_call: .; v_call: TRBV5-5; cdr3_aa: CASSLRQDPYGYTF; cdr3_nt: TGTGCCAGCAGCCTTCGACAAGACCCCTATGGCTACACCTTC
j_call: TRBJ1-6; clone_size: .; d_call: .; v_call: TRBV5-6; cdr3_aa: CASRGAQGTNSPLHF; cdr3_nt: TGTGCCAGCAGGGGGGCGCAGGGAACGAATTCACCCCTCCACTTT
j_call: TRBJ2-7; clone_size: few; d_call: TRBD2; v_call: TRBV2; cdr3_aa: CASTGGASYEQYF; cdr3_nt: TGTGCCAGCACCGGGGGGGCTAGTTACGAGCAGTACTTC
j_call: TRBJ2-4; clone_size: .; d_call: .; v_call: TRBV18; cdr3_aa: CASSPQEGAPLRNIQYF; cdr3_nt: TGTGCCAGCTCACCACAAGAAGGGGCTCCCCTACGAAACATTCAGTACTTC
j_call: TRBJ2-1; clone_size: few; d_call: .; v_call: TRBV27; cdr3_aa: CASSPTWGNEQFF; cdr3_nt: TGTGCCAGCAGCCCCACCTGGGGGAATGAGCAGTTCTTC
j_call: TRBJ2-7; clone_size: .; d_call: .; v_call: TRBV5-5; cdr3_aa: CASSLEGYEQYF; cdr3_nt: TGTGCCAGCAGCTTGGAGGGTTACGAGCAGTACTTC
j_call: TRBJ2-1; clone_size: .; d_call: .; v_call: TRBV30; cdr3_aa: CAWSVDRLRFF; cdr3_nt: TGTGCCTGGAGTGTCGACAGGCTCAGATTCTTC
j_call: TRBJ2-1; clone_size: .; d_call: .; v_call: TRBV6-1; cdr3_aa: CAGGDSNEQFF; cdr3_nt: TGTGCCGGCGGGGACAGTAATGAGCAGTTCTTC